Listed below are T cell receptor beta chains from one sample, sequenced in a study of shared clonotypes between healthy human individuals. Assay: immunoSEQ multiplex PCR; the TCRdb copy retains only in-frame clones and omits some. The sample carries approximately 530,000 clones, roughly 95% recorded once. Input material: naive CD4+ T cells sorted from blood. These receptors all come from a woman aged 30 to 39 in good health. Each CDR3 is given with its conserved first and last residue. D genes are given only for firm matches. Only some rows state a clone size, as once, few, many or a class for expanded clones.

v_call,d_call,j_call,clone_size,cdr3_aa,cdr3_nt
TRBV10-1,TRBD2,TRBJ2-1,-,CASSESRGAGGSLYNEQFF,TGCGCCAGCAGTGAGTCGAGGGGAGCGGGAGGGTCGCTCTACAATGAGCAGTTCTTC
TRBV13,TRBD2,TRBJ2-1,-,CASSLRLAGAGGFPNEQFF,TGTGCCAGCAGCTTACGTTTAGCGGGGGCGGGAGGTTTTCCCAATGAGCAGTTCTTC
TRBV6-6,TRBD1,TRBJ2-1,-,CASSLPGQGYNEQFF,TGTGCCAGCAGCCTACCGGGACAGGGGTACAATGAGCAGTTCTTC
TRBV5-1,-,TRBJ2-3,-,CASSLALSTDTQYF,TGCGCCAGCAGCTTGGCCCTGAGCACAGATACGCAGTATTTT
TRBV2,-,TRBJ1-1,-,CASKGQGNTEAFF,TGTGCCAGCAAGGGTCAGGGCAACACTGAAGCTTTCTTT
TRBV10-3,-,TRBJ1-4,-,CAISEVNEKLFF,TGTGCCATCAGCGAAGTAAATGAAAAACTGTTTTTT
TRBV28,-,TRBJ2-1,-,CASSLFRTVGTEQFF,TGTGCCAGCAGTTTATTTAGAACTGTCGGGACTGAGCAGTTCTTC
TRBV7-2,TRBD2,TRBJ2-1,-,CASSPQSGGGEQFF,TGTGCCAGCAGCCCCCAGTCAGGCGGGGGTGAGCAGTTCTTC
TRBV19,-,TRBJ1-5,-,CASSMGRHNQPQHF,TGTGCCAGTAGTATGGGGCGTCACAATCAGCCCCAGCATTTT
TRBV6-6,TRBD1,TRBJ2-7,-,CASTGTGSSHEQYF,TGTGCCAGCACAGGGACAGGGTCTTCCCACGAGCAGTACTTC
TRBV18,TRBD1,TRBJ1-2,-,CASSGTGAPNYGYTF,TGTGCCAGCTCAGGGACAGGGGCGCCTAACTATGGCTACACCTTC
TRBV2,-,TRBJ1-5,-,CASRSDGSNQPQHF,TGTGCCAGCAGATCCGACGGCAGCAATCAGCCCCAGCATTTT
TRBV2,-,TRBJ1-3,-,CASIRSGTGPGNTIYF,TGTGCCAGCATAAGATCGGGAACGGGCCCTGGAAACACCATATATTTT
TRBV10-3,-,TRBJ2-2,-,CAISESLAPGELFF,TGTGCCATCAGTGAGAGCCTAGCTCCCGGGGAGCTGTTTTTT
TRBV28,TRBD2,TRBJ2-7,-,CASSSLPEAGSYEQYF,TGTGCCAGCAGTTCGCTCCCGGAAGCGGGATCCTACGAGCAGTACTTC
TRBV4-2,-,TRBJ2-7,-,CASSKHPVGTYEQYF,TGTGCCAGCAGTAAACACCCCGTAGGAACCTACGAGCAGTACTTC
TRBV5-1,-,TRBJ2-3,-,CASSPTWRTDTQYF,TGCGCCAGCAGCCCCACGTGGCGCACAGATACGCAGTATTTT
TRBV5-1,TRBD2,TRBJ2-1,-,CASSLVSGSSYNEQFF,TGCGCCAGCAGCTTGGTTAGCGGGAGCTCCTACAATGAGCAGTTCTTC
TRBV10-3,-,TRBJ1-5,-,CAIQAYSNQPQHF,TGTGCCATCCAGGCTTATAGCAATCAGCCCCAGCATTTT
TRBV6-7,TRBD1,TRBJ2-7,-,CASRGKKGQRTYEQYF,TGTGCCAGCAGGGGGAAAAAGGGACAGCGAACCTACGAGCAGTACTTC
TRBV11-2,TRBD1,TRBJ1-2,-,CASSPDRVNYGYTF,TGTGCCAGCAGCCCAGACAGGGTTAACTATGGCTACACCTTC
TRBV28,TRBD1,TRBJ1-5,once,CASELRQGPQHF,TGTGCCAGCGAATTAAGACAGGGGCCCCAGCATTTT
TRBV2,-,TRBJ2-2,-,CASSPQVPGELFF,TGTGCCAGCAGTCCACAGGTTCCCGGGGAGCTGTTTTTT
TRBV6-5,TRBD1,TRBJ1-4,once,CASSEQGEKLFF,TGTGCCAGCAGCGAACAGGGGGAAAAACTGTTTTTC
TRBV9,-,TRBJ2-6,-,CASGKGISGANVLTF,TGTGCCAGCGGGAAAGGAATCTCTGGGGCCAACGTCCTGACTTTC
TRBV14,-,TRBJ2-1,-,CASSQGGLIYNEQFF,TGTGCCAGCAGCCAAGGGGGCCTGATCTACAATGAGCAGTTCTTC
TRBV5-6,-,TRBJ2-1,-,CASSGGPNGHNEQFF,TGTGCCAGCAGCGGCGGACCCAATGGACACAATGAGCAGTTCTTC
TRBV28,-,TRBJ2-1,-,CASSLAYYNEQFF,TGTGCCAGCAGTTTAGCGTACTACAATGAGCAGTTCTTC